The TCR beta chain under discussion was sequenced for a study of blood T cells in healthy people across ages. The CDR3 sequence is 15 residues long. Per the germline V gene, CDR1 is LGHNA and CDR2 is YNFKEQ. J was trimmed by 5 bases and V by 4 bases; bases with no gene match: 6. PCR was performed a second time for roughly 7 to 12 cycles using a sample-barcoded 5' primer and a J-beta primer mix. A tag from a template-switch adaptor with 12 random nucleotides marked each cDNA molecule. Using its own MiXCR run on the 5' RACE reads, TCRdb lists one record per CDR3 protein. The sample records about 770,000 distinct CDR3 sequences, around two fifths being singletons.

The chain employs TRBV4-2 and TRBJ2-1; 9 nucleotides match TRBD2. This receptor was identified in a man aged 55 to 70 in good health. Sequences were obtained from blood. CDR3 protein: CASSPLAGKNNEQFF. DNA of the CDR3: TGTGCCAGCAGCCCCCTAGCGGGGAAAAACAATGAGCAGTTCTTC.